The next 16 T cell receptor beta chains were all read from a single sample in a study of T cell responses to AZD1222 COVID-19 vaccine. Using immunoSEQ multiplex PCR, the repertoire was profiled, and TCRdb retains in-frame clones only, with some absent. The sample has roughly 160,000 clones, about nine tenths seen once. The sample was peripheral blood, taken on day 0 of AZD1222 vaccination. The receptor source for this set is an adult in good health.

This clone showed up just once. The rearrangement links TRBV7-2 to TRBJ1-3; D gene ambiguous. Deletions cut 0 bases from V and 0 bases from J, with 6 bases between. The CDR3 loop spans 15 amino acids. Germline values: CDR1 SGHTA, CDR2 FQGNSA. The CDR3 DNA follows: TGTGCCAGCAGCTTAGCGCTGGCCTCTGGAAACACCATATATTTT. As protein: CASSLALASGNTIYF.

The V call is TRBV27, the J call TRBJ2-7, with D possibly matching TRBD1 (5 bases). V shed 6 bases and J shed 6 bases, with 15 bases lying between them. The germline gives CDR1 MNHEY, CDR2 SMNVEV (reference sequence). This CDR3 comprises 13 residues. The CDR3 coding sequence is TGTGCCAGCAGCCACACTCAGGGTGGCGAGCAGTACTTC. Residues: CASSHTQGGEQYF.

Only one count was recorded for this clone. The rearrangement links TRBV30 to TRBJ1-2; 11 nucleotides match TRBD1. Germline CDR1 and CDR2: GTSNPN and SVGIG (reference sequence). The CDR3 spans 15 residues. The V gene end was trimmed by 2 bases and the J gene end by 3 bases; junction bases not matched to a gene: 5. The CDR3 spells CAWSWLDRGHYGYTF. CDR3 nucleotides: TGTGCCTGGAGTTGGCTGGACAGGGGGCACTATGGCTACACCTTC.

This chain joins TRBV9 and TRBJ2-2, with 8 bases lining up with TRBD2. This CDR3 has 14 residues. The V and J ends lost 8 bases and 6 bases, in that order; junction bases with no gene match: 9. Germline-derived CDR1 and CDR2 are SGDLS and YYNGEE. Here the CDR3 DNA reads TGTGCCAGTCAAGCGGGGGCGGACTCCGGGGAGCTGTTTTTT. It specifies CASQAGADSGELFF.

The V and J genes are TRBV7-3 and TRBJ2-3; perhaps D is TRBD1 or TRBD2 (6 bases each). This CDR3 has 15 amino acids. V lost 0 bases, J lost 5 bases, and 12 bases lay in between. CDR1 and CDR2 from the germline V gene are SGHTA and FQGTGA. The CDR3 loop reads CASSLTSGAGDTQYF. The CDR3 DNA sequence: TGTGCCAGCAGCTTAACGTCGGGGGCGGGAGATACGCAGTATTTT.

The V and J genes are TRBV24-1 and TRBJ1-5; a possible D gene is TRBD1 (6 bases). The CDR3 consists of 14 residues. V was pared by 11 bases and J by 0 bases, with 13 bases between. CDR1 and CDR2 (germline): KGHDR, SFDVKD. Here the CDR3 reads CAISKGGSNQPQHF. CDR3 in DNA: TGTGCCATTTCAAAGGGGGGTAGCAATCAGCCCCAGCATTTT.

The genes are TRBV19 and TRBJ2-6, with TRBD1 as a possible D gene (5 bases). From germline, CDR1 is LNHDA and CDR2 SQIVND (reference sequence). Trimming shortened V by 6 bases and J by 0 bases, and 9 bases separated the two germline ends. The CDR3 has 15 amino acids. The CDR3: CASSQGTSGANVLTF. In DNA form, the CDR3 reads TGTGCCAGTAGCCAGGGTACCTCTGGGGCCAACGTCCTGACTTTC.

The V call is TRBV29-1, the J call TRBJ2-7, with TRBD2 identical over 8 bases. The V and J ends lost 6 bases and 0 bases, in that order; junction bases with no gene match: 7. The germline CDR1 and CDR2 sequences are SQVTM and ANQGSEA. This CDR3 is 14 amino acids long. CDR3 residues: CSVASGGGSYEQYF. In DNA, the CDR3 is TGCAGCGTGGCAAGCGGGGGAGGCTCCTACGAGCAGTACTTC.

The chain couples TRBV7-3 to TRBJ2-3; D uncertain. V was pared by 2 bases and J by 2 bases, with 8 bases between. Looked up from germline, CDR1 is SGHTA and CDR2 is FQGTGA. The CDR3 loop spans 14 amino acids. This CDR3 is CASSLQANTDTQYF. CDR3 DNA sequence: TGTGCCAGCAGCTTACAAGCGAACACAGATACGCAGTATTTT.

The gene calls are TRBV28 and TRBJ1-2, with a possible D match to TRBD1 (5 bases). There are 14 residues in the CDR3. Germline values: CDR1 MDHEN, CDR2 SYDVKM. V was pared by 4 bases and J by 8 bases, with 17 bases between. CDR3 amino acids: CASSSIAGRVGYTF. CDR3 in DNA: TGTGCCAGCAGTTCGATAGCAGGGAGAGTAGGCTACACCTTC.

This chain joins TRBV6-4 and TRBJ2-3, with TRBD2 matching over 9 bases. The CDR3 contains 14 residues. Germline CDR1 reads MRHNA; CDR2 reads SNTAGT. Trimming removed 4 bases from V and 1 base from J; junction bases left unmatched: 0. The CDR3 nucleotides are TGTGCCAGCAGTGCTAGCGGGGGCACAGATACGCAGTATTTT. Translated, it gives CASSASGGTDTQYF.

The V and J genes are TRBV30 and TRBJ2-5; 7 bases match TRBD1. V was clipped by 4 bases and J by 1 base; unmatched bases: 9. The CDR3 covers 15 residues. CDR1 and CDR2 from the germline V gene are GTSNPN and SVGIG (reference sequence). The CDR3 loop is CAWNRGTASQETQYF. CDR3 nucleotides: TGTGCCTGGAACCGTGGGACAGCGAGCCAAGAGACCCAGTACTTC.

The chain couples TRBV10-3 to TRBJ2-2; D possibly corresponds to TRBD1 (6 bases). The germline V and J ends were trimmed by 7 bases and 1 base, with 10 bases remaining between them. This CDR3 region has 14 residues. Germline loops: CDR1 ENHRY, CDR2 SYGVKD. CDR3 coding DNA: TGTGCCATCAAAGAGACAGGGAACACCGGGGAGCTGTTTTTT. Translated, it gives CAIKETGNTGELFF.

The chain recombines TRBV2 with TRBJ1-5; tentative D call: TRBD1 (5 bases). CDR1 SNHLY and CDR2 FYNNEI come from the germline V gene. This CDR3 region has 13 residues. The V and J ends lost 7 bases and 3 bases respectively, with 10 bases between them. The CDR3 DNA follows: TGTGCCAGCAAAGCAGGGTTCAATCAGCCCCAGCATTTT. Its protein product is CASKAGFNQPQHF.

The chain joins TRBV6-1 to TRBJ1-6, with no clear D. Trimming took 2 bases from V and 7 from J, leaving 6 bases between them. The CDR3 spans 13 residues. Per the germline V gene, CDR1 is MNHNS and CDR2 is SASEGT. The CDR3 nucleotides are TGTGCCAGCAGTGAAAGTGAAAATTCACCCCTCCACTTT. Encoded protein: CASSESENSPLHF.

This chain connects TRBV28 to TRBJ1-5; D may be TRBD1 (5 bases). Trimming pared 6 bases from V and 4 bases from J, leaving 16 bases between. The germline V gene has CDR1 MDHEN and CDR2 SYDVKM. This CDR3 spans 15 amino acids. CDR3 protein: CASSSPGGLNQPQHF. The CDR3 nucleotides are TGTGCCAGCAGCTCCCCCGGGGGGTTGAATCAGCCCCAGCATTTT.